The T cell receptor beta chain described here comes from a study of regulatory T cells in long-lasting Graves disease. Time point indicated: newly diagnosed GD, antithyroid drugs for less than 3 months. Isolated PBMC RNA provided the starting material for the TCR library. Relying on iRepertoire HTBI primers and Arm-PCR of CDR3 regions, the team built TCR beta libraries. In TCRdb, the multiplex PCR reads were re-called with MiXCR into one record per CDR3 protein. The repertoire holds about 460,000 distinct CDR3 sequences, with 13% to 15% as singletons. Germline CDR1 reads LNHDA; CDR2 reads SQIVND (reference sequence). The germline V and J ends were trimmed by 7 bases and 1 base, with 19 bases remaining between them. The CDR3 spans 16 residues. Separately, the same data were catalogued under a study of T cells in Graves' hyperthyroidism and ophthalmopathy. This second report adds: Each diagnosis was grounded in clinical symptoms, serum thyroxine and TRAb, thyroid ultrasound, and orbital computed tomography.

This clonotype originated in a woman aged 50 to 60 with Graves disease. This chain joins TRBV19 and TRBJ1-1, with a weak D call TRBD1 (6 bases). Material: peripheral blood mononuclear cells (PBMCs), obtained at new diagnosis, from a patient treated with antithyroid drugs. CDR3 amino acids: CASNARSGAANTEAFF. The DNA of the CDR3 is TGTGCCAGTAATGCGCGCTCGGGGGCCGCGAACACTGAAGCTTTCTTT.